A selection of T cell receptor beta chains follows, all from one sample in a study of T cell changes during pregnancy in multiple sclerosis. Clones were sequenced by immunoSEQ multiplex PCR, and TCRdb holds only the in-frame ones, with some missing. The sample holds about 64,000 clones, about 96% seen once. Material: CD8+ T cells from peripheral blood mononuclear cells, obtained after pregnancy. Receptors originate from a female donor with multiple sclerosis, enrolled in a pregnancy study. Each CDR3 is given with its conserved first and last residue. D genes are given only for firm matches. Expanded clones are given a class, and other clones once, few, many or no size at all.

TRBD2	.	TRBV14	TRBJ2-5	CASSQEKGLAGLQETQYF	TGTGCCAGCAGCCAAGAAAAAGGACTAGCGGGCCTCCAAGAGACCCAGTACTTC
TRBD1	.	TRBV15	TRBJ2-3	CATSGRQGIGDTQYF	TGTGCCACCAGCGGGAGACAGGGGATAGGCGATACGCAGTATTTT
.	.	TRBV19	TRBJ2-5	CASSVTRAVQETQYF	TGTGCCAGTAGTGTCACGCGAGCGGTCCAAGAGACCCAGTACTTC
TRBD2	.	TRBV11-2	TRBJ2-7	CASSLGGGLATTYEQYF	TGTGCCAGCAGCTTGGGGGGGGGACTAGCGACTACCTACGAGCAGTACTTC
.	once	TRBV13	TRBJ2-1	CASSAGLAFSNEQFF	TGTGCCAGCAGTGCGGGCCTGGCCTTCAGCAATGAGCAGTTCTTC
TRBD2	.	TRBV4-1	TRBJ2-7	CASSQVTSGGRYEQYF	TGCGCCAGCAGCCAAGTGACTAGCGGGGGCCGATACGAGCAGTACTTC
.	.	TRBV14	TRBJ1-4	CASSQVGGEKLFF	TGTGCCAGCAGCCAAGTCGGGGGGGAAAAACTGTTTTTT
.	.	TRBV5-1	TRBJ2-7	CASSLGGRSQDEQYF	TGCGCCAGCAGCTTGGGAGGGCGTAGTCAGGACGAGCAGTACTTC
TRBD2	.	TRBV27	TRBJ2-7	CASRAGGPGEQYF	TGTGCCAGCAGAGCGGGAGGGCCGGGGGAGCAGTACTTC
.	.	TRBV7-9	TRBJ2-2	CASRVAGGTTGELFF	TGTGCCAGCCGGGTTGCAGGCGGGACCACCGGGGAGCTGTTTTTT
TRBD2	.	TRBV6-1	TRBJ2-7	CASGGLAESYEQYF	TGTGCCAGCGGTGGCCTAGCGGAGTCCTACGAGCAGTACTTC
.	.	TRBV19	TRBJ1-2	CAVPHPGNGYTF	TGTGCCGTCCCCCACCCGGGGAATGGCTACACCTTC
TRBD2	.	TRBV13	TRBJ2-1	CASSLGAGVGEQFF	TGTGCCAGCAGCTTAGGGGCGGGAGTAGGGGAGCAGTTCTTC
TRBD1	.	TRBV15	TRBJ2-7	CATSRDRDRSYEQYF	TGTGCCACCAGCAGGGACCGGGACAGATCCTACGAGCAGTACTTC
.	.	TRBV13	TRBJ2-1	CASSLEGGAGHSYNEQFF	TGTGCCAGCAGCTTAGAGGGTGGAGCGGGCCACTCCTACAATGAGCAGTTCTTC
.	.	TRBV7-2	TRBJ2-3	CASEKPSSTDTQYF	TGTGCCAGCGAAAAGCCGTCTAGCACAGATACGCAGTATTTT
.	once	TRBV6-5	TRBJ2-2	CASSPDSPYTGELFF	TGTGCCAGCAGTCCAGACTCCCCCTACACCGGGGAGCTGTTTTTT